The clone carrying this TCR beta chain was counted at least ten times. Its antigen is not known. Documented time point: longitudinal time-point 2. The length of the CDR3 is 13 residues. Germline V gene lookup returns CDR1 SEHNR and CDR2 FQNEAQ (reference sequence). V was trimmed by 5 bases and J by 8 bases, leaving 12 bases between them. The record originates from a study of neurological immune-mediated disorders. Points from the study as a whole: Phylogenetic grouping placed 18 of 34 multiple sclerosis patients' repertoires in one related-CDR3 cluster, a possible signature.

TCRdb recomputed calls from the 5' RACE reads with MiXCR, one row per CDR3 protein. The sample consists of about 80,000 distinct CDR3 sequences, 5.8% of them appearing once. The sample taken for sequencing was PBMCs. The TCR sequence derives from a woman aged 60 to 75 with multiple sclerosis. This chain connects TRBV7-9 to TRBJ1-4; D gene ambiguous. Here the CDR3 DNA reads TGTGCCAGCAGCCCGACAAACGAGGAAAAACTGTTTTTT. Encoded protein: CASSPTNEEKLFF.